This T cell receptor (beta chain) was sequenced in a study of blood T cell repertoires in COVID-19. Study at large: The United States, Italy and Spain provided the acute and convalescent COVID-19 samples.

This CDR3 has 16 amino acids. Trimming removed 3 bases from V and 1 base from J, with 15 bases in between. Germline values: CDR1 MGHRA, CDR2 YSYEKL. Study processing details: Estimates of nucleated cell counts were drawn from the amplification of reference gene primers. Assay: immunoSEQ multiplex PCR; the TCRdb copy retains only in-frame clones and omits some. That table gives V, J and clone size, and the DNA gave D and trimming. This table holds about 310,000 clones, 85% to 90% found once. The sequenced material came from peripheral blood. This clonotype was obtained from a woman in her 30s with COVID-19, enrolled during active disease. The chain links TRBV4-1 to TRBJ1-1, with D possibly matching TRBD1 (5 bases). DNA for the CDR3: TGCGCCAGCAGCCACCAAACAGGCGAACCGAACACTGAAGCTTTCTTT. Its protein product is CASSHQTGEPNTEAFF.